This T cell receptor (beta chain) was sequenced during a study of identical twins. In this sample, this clonotype turned up many times. V shed 10 bases and J shed 4 bases, with 6 bases lying between them. The CDR3 runs 10 residues. TCRdb analysed the 5' RACE reads with MiXCR anew, one entry per CDR3 protein. The sample has fewer than 250,000 distinct CDR3 sequences; roughly 7.5% are singletons. The same specimen was also included in a second study, on yellow fever vaccine responses in identical twins.

Material for sequencing was CD8+ T cells sorted from blood. The chain links TRBV12-3 or TRBV12-4 to TRBJ2-3, with unresolved D. The receptor was isolated from a woman aged 18 to 35 in good health. For the CDR3, the DNA is TGTGCCACCGAAGCAGATACGCAGTATTTT. Its protein is CATEADTQYF.